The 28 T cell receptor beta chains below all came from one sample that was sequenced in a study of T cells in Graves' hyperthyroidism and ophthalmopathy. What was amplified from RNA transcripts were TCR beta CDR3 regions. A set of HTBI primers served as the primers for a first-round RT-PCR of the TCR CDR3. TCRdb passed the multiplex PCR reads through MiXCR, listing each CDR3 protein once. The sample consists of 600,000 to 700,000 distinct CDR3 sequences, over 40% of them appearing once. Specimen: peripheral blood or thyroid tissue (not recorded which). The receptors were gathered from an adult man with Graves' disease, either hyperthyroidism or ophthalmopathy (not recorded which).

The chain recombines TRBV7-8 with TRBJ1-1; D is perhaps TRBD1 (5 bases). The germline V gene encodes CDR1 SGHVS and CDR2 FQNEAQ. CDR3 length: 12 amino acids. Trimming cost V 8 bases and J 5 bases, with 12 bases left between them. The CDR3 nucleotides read TGTGCCAGCGAGGGGATCCGGACTGAAGCTTTCTTT. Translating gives CASEGIRTEAFF.

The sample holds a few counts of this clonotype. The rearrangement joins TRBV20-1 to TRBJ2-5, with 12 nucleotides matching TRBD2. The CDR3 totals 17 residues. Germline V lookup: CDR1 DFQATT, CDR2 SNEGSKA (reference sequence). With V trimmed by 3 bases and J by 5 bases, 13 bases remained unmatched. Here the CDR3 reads CSASLLAGGGRGETQYF. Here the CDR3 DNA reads TGCAGTGCTAGTTTACTAGCGGGGGGTGGACGGGGCGAGACCCAGTACTTC.

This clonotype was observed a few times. In DNA, the CDR3 is TGTGCCAGCAGCCAACACAGGGGTGGCGGAGAGACCCAGTACTTC. This encodes CASSQHRGGGETQYF. V and J are TRBV14 and TRBJ2-5; 7 bases align to TRBD1. CDR1 and CDR2 from the germline V gene are SGHDN and FVKESK. This CDR3 has 15 amino acids. V shed 2 bases, J shed 4 bases, and the junction held 7 bases outside the gene matches.

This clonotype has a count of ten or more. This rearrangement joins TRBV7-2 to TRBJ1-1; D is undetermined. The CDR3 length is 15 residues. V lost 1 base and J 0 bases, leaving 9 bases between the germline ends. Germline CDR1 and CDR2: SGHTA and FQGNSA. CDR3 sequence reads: CASSLEVGMNTEAFF. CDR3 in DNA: TGTGCCAGCAGCTTAGAGGTGGGCATGAACACTGAAGCTTTCTTT.

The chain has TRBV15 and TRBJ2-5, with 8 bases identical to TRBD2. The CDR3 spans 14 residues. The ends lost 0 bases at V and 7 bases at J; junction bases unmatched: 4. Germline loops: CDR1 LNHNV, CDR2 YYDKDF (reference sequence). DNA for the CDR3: TGTGCCACCAGCAGAGAAAGCGGGGGAGGGACCCAGTACTTC. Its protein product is CATSRESGGGTQYF.

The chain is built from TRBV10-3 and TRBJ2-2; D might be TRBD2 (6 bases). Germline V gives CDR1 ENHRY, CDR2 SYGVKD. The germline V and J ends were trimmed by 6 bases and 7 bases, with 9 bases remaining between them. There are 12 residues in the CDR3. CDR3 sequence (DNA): TGTGCCATCAGAGAGACTAGCGGGGAGCTGTTTTTT. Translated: CAIRETSGELFF.

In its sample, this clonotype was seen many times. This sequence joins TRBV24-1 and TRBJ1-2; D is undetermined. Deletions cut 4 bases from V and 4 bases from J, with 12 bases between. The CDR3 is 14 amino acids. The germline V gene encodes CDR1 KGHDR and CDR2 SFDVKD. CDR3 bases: TGTGCCACCAGTGACCGATACAGCGGCTATGGCTACACCTTC. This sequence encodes CATSDRYSGYGYTF.

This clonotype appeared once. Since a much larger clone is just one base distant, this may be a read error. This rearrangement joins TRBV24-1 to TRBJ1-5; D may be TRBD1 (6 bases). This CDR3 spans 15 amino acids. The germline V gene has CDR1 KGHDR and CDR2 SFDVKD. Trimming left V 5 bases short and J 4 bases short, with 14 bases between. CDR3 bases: TGTGCCACCAGTGGTGCCTCCCAGGGGAATCAGCCCCAGCATTTT. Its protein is CATSGASQGNQPQHF.

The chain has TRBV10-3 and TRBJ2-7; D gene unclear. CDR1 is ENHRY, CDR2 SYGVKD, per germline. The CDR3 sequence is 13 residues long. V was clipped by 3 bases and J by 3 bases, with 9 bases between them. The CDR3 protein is CAISENKYYEQYF. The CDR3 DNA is TGTGCCATCAGTGAAAACAAGTACTACGAGCAGTACTTC.

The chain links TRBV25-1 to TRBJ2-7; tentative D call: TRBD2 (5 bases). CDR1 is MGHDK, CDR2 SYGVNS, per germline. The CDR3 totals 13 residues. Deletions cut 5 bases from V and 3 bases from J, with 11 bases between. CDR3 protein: CASSSPGNYEQYF. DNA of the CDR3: TGTGCCAGCAGTTCCCCGGGGAACTACGAGCAGTACTTC.

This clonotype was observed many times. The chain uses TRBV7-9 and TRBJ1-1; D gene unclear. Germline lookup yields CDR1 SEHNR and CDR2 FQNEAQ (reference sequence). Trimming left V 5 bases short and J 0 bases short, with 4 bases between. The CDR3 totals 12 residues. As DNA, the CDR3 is TGTGCCAGCAGCCATATGAACACTGAAGCTTTCTTT. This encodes CASSHMNTEAFF.

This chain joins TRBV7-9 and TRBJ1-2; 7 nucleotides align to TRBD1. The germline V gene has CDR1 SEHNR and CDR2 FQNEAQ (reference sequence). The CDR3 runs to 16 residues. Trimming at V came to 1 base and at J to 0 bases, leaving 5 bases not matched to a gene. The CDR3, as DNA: TGTGCCAGCAGCTTAGGGACAGGCCGCGCTAACTATGGCTACACCTTC. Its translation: CASSLGTGRANYGYTF. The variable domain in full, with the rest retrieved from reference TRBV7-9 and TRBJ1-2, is DTGVSQNPRHKITKRGQNVTFRCDPISEHNRLYWYRQTLGQGPEFLTYFQNEAQLEKSRLLSDRFSAERPKGSFSTLEIQRTEQGDSAMYLCASSLGTGRANYGYTFGSGTRLTVV.

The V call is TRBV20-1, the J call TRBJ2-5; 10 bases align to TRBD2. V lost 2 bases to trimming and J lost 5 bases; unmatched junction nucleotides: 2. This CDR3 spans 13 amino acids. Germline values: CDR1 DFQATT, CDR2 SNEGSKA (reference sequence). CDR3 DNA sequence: TGCAGTGCTAGATCGACTAGCGGGGAGACCCAGTACTTC. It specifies CSARSTSGETQYF.

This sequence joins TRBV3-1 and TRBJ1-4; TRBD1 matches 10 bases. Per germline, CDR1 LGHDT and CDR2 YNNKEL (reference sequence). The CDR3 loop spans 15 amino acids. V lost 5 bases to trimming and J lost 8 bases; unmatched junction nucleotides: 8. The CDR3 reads CASSEGTGVREKLFF. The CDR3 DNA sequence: TGTGCCAGCAGCGAAGGGACAGGGGTTCGAGAAAAACTGTTTTTT. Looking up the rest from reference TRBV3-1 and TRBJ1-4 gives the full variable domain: DTAVSQTPKYLVTQMGNDKSIKCEQNLGHDTMYWYKQDSKKFLKIMFSYNNKELIINETVPNRFSPKSPDKAHLNLHINSLELGDSAVYFCASSEGTGVREKLFFGSGTQLSVL.

This chain's CDR3 is CATSIGQAETQYF. For the CDR3, the DNA is TGTGCCACCAGCATCGGACAGGCAGAGACCCAGTACTTC. The chain links TRBV15 to TRBJ2-5, with 7 bases lining up with TRBD1. The germline V gene has CDR1 LNHNV and CDR2 YYDKDF (reference sequence). The V and J ends lost 4 bases and 4 bases, in that order; junction bases with no gene match: 3. The CDR3 covers 13 residues.

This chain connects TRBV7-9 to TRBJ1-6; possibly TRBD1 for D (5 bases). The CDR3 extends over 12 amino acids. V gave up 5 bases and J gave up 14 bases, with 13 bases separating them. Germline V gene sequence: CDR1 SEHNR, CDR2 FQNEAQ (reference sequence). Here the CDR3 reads CASSPGGWTLHF. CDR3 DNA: TGTGCCAGCAGCCCTGGGGGGTGGACCCTCCACTTT.

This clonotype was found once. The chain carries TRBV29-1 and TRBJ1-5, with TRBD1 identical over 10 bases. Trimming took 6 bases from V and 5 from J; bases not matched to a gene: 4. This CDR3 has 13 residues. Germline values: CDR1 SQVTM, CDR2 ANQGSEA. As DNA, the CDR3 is TGCAGCGTAGTCGGGACAGGGGATCAGCCCCAGCATTTT. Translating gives CSVVGTGDQPQHF.

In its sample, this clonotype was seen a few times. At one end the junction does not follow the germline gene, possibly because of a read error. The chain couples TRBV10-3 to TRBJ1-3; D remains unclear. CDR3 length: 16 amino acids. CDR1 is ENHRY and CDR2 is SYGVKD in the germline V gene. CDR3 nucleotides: TGTGCCAGCAGTTACGCTCCAGGAAACTCTGGAAACACCATATATTTT. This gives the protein CASSYAPGNSGNTIYF.

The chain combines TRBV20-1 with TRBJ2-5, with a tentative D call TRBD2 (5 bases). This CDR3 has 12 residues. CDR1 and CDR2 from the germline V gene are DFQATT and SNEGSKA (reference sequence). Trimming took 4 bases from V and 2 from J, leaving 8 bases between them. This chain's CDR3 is CSANGVQETQYF. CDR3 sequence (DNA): TGCAGTGCTAACGGGGTTCAAGAGACCCAGTACTTC.

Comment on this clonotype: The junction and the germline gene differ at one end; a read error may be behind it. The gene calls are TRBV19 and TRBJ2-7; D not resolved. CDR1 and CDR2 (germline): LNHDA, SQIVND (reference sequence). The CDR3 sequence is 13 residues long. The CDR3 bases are TGTGCCAGCTACAGCTCACCTCACTACGAGCGGTACTTC. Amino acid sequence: CASYSSPHYERYF.

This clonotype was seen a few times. CDR3: CASASNSNQPQHF. The CDR3 bases are TGTGCCAGTGCATCGAATAGCAATCAGCCCCAGCATTTT. This sequence joins TRBV19 and TRBJ1-5, with D unresolved. There are 13 residues in the CDR3. Germline CDR1 LNHDA, CDR2 SQIVND (reference sequence). The germline V and J ends were trimmed by 8 bases and 0 bases, with 8 bases remaining between them.

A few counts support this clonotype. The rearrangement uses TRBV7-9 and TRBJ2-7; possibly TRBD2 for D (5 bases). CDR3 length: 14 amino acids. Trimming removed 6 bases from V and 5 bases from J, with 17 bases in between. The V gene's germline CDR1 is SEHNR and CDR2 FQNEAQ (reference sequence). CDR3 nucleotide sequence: TGTGCCAGCAGTCCTTTGGAGGATAGTAACGAGCAGTACTTC. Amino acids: CASSPLEDSNEQYF.

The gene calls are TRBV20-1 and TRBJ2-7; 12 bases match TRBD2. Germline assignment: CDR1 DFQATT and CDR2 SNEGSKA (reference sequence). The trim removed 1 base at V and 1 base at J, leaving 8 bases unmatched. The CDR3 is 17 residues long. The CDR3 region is CSARALTSGGLSYEQYF. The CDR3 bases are TGCAGTGCTAGAGCCCTGACTAGCGGGGGCCTATCCTACGAGCAGTACTTC.

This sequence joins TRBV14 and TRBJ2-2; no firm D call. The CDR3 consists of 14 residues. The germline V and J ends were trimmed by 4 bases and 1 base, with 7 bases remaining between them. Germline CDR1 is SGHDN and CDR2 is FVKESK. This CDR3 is CASSRDRNTGELFF. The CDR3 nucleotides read TGTGCCAGCAGCCGAGACCGGAACACCGGGGAGCTGTTTTTT. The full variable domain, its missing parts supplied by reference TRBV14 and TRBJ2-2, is EAGVTQFPSHSVIEKGQTVTLRCDPISGHDNLYWYRRVMGKEIKFLLHFVKESKQDESGMPNNRFLAERTGGTYSTLKVQPAELEDSGVYFCASSRDRNTGELFFGEGSRLTVL.

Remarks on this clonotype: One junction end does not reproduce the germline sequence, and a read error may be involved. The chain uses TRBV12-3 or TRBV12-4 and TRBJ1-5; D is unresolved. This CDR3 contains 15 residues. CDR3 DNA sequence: TGTGCCAGCGGAAAAGGCTATGGCTACAATCGGCCCCAGCATTTT. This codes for CASGKGYGYNRPQHF.

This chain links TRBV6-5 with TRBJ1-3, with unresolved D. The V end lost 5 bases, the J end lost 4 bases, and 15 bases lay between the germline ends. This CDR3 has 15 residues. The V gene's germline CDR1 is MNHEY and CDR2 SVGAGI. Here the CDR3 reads CASSRPRTGGNTIYF. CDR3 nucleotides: TGTGCCAGCAGTCGACCCCGGACGGGCGGAAACACCATATATTTT.

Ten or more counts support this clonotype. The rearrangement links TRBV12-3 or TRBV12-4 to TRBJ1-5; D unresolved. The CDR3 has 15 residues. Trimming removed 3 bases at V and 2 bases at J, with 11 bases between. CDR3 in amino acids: CASSFGELGNQPQHF. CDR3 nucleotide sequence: TGTGCCAGCAGTTTCGGTGAGCTCGGCAATCAGCCCCAGCATTTT.

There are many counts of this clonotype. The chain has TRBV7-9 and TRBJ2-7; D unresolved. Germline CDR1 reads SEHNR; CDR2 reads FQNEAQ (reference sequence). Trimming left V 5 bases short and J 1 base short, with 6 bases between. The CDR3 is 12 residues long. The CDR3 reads CASSGISYEQYF. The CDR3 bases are TGTGCCAGCAGCGGTATTTCCTACGAGCAGTACTTC.